This section outlines one T cell receptor (beta chain) sequence together with its context. The CDR3 has 16 amino acids. Trimming cost V 6 bases and J 4 bases; bases outside gene matches: 9. Germline values: CDR1 SNHLY, CDR2 FYNNEI. Assay: immunoSEQ multiplex PCR; the TCRdb copy retains only in-frame clones and omits some. The repertoire has 30,000 to 40,000 clones, approximately 86% of them found once; the top ten carry roughly 15%. The sample originates from a study of PD-L1 blockade in urothelial cancer. Across the study: Blood gave a median approximately 150,000 T cells.

This sample's time point: pretreatment peripheral blood. The source was PBMCs, collected around atezolizumab (anti-PD-L1) treatment. The gene calls are TRBV2 and TRBJ2-2, with TRBD1 matching over 9 bases. This TCR derives from a man older than 75 with urothelial cancer. In DNA form, the CDR3 reads TGTGCCAGCAGCTGGCCGGGACAGGGAGTCACCGGGGAGCTGTTTTTT. Amino acid sequence: CASSWPGQGVTGELFF.